This T cell receptor beta chain was identified during a study of CD8 T cells in Susac syndrome. Comments on this clonotype: No antigen is known for it.

Random hexamers were used to reverse transcribe about 0.45 to 1 ug of RNA. Amplification of TCR beta CDR3 used immunoSEQ multiplex PCR across 54 Vbeta and 13 Jbeta. TCRdb re-called the immunoSEQ multiplex PCR reads with MiXCR, one entry per CDR3 protein. The sample shows fewer than 150,000 distinct CDR3 sequences, over 85% of them seen only once. Study-level results: The relatively small number of individuals in the TCR sequencing and HLA analysis was acknowledged by the study.

The sequence was obtained from a human donor in good health. The sequenced material came from CD8+ T cells from PBMCs.

CDR3 region: CASSSRDYYEQYF. CDR3 nucleotide sequence: TGTGCCAGCAGCTCCCGGGACTACTACGAGCAGTACTTC. The chain employs TRBV27 and TRBJ2-7, with 7 bases aligning to TRBD2. Germline V CDR1 and CDR2: MNHEY, SMNVEV (reference sequence). The CDR3 totals 13 residues. V was clipped by 6 bases and J by 3 bases; unmatched bases: 5.